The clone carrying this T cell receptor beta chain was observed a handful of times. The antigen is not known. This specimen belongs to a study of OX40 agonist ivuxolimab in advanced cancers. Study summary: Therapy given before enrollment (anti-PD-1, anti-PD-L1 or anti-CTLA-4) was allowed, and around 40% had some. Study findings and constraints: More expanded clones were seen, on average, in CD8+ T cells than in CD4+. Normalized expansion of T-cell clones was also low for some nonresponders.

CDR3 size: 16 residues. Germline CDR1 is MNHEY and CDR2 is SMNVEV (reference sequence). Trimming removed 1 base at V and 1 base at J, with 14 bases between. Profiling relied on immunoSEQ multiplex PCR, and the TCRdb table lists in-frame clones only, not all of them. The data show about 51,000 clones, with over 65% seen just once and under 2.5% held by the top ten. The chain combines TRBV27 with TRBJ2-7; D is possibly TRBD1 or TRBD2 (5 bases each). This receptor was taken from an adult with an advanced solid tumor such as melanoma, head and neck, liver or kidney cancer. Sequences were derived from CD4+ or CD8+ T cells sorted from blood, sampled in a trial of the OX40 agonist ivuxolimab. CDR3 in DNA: TGTGCCAGCAGTTTATACGGGACGTTGGTTTCCTACGAGCAGTACTTC. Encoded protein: CASSLYGTLVSYEQYF.